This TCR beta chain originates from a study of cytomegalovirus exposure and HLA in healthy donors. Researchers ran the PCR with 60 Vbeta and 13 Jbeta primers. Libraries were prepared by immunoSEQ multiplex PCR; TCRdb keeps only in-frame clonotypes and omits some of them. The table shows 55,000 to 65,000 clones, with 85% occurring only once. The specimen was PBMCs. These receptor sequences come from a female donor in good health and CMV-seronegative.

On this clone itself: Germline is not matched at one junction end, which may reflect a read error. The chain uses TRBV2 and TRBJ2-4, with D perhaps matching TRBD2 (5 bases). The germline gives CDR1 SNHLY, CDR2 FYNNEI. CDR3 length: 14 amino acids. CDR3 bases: TGTGCCAGCAATCAGGTGCTAGCCAAAAACAGTCAGTACTTC. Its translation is CASNQVLAKNSQYF. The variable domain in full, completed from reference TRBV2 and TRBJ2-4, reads EPEVTQTPSHQVTQMGQEVILRCVPISNHLYFYWYRQILGQKVEFLVSFYNNEISEKSEIFDDQFSVERPDGSNFTLKIRSTKLEDSAMYFCASNQVLAKNSQYFGAGTRLSVL.